Detailed here is one TCR beta chain. The sample originates from a study of PD-L1 blockade in urothelial cancer. Study-wide background: Prior chemotherapy ranged from 0 to 3 regimens per patient.

The time point was: peripheral blood 6 weeks after treatment start. Spiked synthetic TCR analogs estimated absolute template abundance per PCR. Sequencing used immunoSEQ multiplex PCR; TCRdb keeps in-frame clones, though not all of them. The data hold 40,000 to 50,000 clones, with roughly 78% observed a single time. The TCR comes from a man aged 55-75 years with urothelial cancer. Sequencing used PBMCs, obtained around atezolizumab (anti-PD-L1) treatment.

The CDR3 sequence is CASSLLADAYEQYF. The CDR3 coding sequence is TGTGCCAGCAGCTTACTAGCGGACGCCTACGAGCAGTACTTC. The chain links TRBV7-2 to TRBJ2-7; 7 positions agree with TRBD2. Trimming removed 2 bases from V and 2 bases from J; junction bases left unmatched: 3. There are 14 residues in the CDR3. Germline V CDR1 and CDR2: SGHTA, FQGNSA.